The present T cell receptor beta chain was sequenced within a study of cytomegalovirus exposure and HLA in healthy donors (dated 2017 in TCRdb). About the investigation overall: In an earlier analysis of 587 of the donors, 276 Gb of sequence data and roughly 100 million unique TCR beta sequences from about 179 million T cells were reported. An early release that covered roughly 600 HLA-typed donors contained about 290 gigabases of sequencing data and around 80 million unique TCR sequences. The aim of the study was to test whether cataloging public T cell receptors could identify signatures of past pathogen exposure. Class I and class II HLA loci were covered by the typing at four-digit resolution. Across 300 to 500 genotyped donors of the cohort, an average of approximately 220,000 unique TCR beta nucleotide sequences per donor were sequenced, and roughly 20% of those sequences were non-productive. Genome-wide SNP genotypes for about 65% of the roughly 670 donors were used in a later genetic analysis, which treated that subset as a discovery cohort. The study used immunosequencing to profile the T cell repertoires of around 600 subjects and linked those repertoires to cytomegalovirus serostatus. Rather than drawing on any new phenotypic data, the later analysis identified candidate immune exposures from TCR beta sequences and the way those sequences occurred across donors. Because of strong linkage in the cohort, roughly five DR-DQ haplotypes were treated as single units for association and clustering. Along with the roughly 710-subject first cohort, a separate validation cohort of over a hundred different subjects was used. To predict cytomegalovirus infection status, the study combined high-throughput TCR immunosequencing, statistical association of individual TCRs with disease status, and machine learning. In a later analysis, previously published TCR beta repertoires from 666 donors were re-analyzed and high-resolution HLA genotyping was added so that TCR occurrence patterns could be studied. Of the roughly 400 genotyped donors, 65% to 90% fell in the genetic ancestry cluster associated with self-reported Caucasian donors. Donor age, sex, ethnicity and CMV serostatus were compiled alongside the repertoire data. In an earlier analysis of 587 of the donors, high-throughput TCR beta sequencing was used to judge whether each TCR beta V gene segment behaved as functional or pseudogenic. Every repertoire in the discovery cohort had been generated on one and the same sequencing platform. Typing coverage differed by locus: A, B, C, DRB1 and DQB1 were typed in about 629-640 donors, DQA1 in about 500, DPA1 in 600 to 610, and DPB1 in approximately 450. Broader findings and caveats from the paper: Correlated functional status among segregating V segments might reflect linkage disequilibrium, but an unknown experimental factor could not be ruled out. Strong co-occurrence of HLA alleles, especially DR and DQ, made assigning TCR associations to individual alleles difficult. In a later analysis, the rate of TCR association differed among HLA loci, with DRB1 alleles having the most associated TCRs and HLA-C alleles having the fewest. Some IMGT-functional V segments, including TRBV6-2 and TRBV6-3, could not be told apart with the 87-base-pair reads, so those segments were excluded. A later genetic analysis associated a missense DCLRE1C variant with V-gene and J-gene trimming of TCR beta chains, and an independent cohort replicated the association. The cohort was sequenced for TCR beta chains only, and without alpha or paired-chain data the features that could be detected were limited. Because counts were too low, 15 to 20 rarely observed V segments, including chromosome 9 orphons, were excluded from the earlier analysis of about 500 of the donors. In a later analysis, several top co-occurrence clusters were reported to appear linked to parvovirus B19, influenza, CMV and Epstein-Barr virus. Cytomegalovirus status was reported to be diagnosed by the classifier with high specificity and sensitivity in both the original and validation cohorts. Most TCR sequences were seen in very few donors, while some public TCRs were found in many individuals. Sequencing depth was assumed to be roughly uniform across donors in the presence/absence analyses, though that assumption may not hold. The only immune exposure information available for the cohort was CMV serostatus. Most CMV-associated TCR beta chains appeared to be HLA-restricted in a later analysis, and the HLA associations seemed to be driven largely by CMV exposure. Specific HLA alleles were associated with 16,951 TCR beta sequences at a false discovery rate of 0.05 in a later analysis. A further reported finding was that TCR beta sequences accurately predicted the HLA-A and HLA-B alleles for most subjects in the first cohort. A cluster of highly shared sequence variants was judged likely to be a technical artifact of the sequencing pipeline. According to the authors, the approach could potentially be generalized to other disease states and immunological phenotypes. A few of the identified cytomegalovirus-associated TCR beta chains were confirmed in vitro to be specific for cytomegalovirus antigens. Because HLA typing was missing for some donors at each locus, association tests included only the typed subset. In a later analysis, HLA-associated TCR beta chains were found to be more clonally expanded and to have lower generation probabilities than equally common non-associated chains. A total of around 150 TCR beta chains were listed by the study as associated with cytomegalovirus. In an earlier analysis of about 550 of the donors, most TCR beta V segments were observed in productive rearrangements about 87% or about 30% of the time, broadly matching IMGT annotations. Compared with the approximately 720-donor mean, donors in an Asian-associated ancestry cluster had fewer N-insertions in productive TCRs, according to a later genetic analysis.

The germline V gene (reference sequence) yields MNHNY for CDR1 and SVGAGI for CDR2. From the cysteine through the phenylalanine, the CDR3 covers 14 amino acids. Only the CDR3 part of the read is kept: 42 bases, read in frame from the first base. After removal of 5 bases from V and 6 bases from J, the junction retains 3 bases not matched to a gene. In its sample, this clone was seen a few times. Its binding antigen is unknown. Nothing much larger sits one base from this clone, and base qualities are not available. The library came from the immunoSEQ multiplex PCR assay. For the multiplex PCR, a mixture combining 60 forward primers for TCR Vbeta segments and 13 reverse primers for TCR Jbeta segments was used. Amplification of the CDR3 region of rearranged TCR beta genes was performed with a multiplex PCR assay on genomic DNA. The Illumina HiSeq System was used to sequence the amplified TCR beta libraries as 87-base-pair reads. In the paper's pipeline: A later analysis tallied 80 million to 95 million unique TCR beta chains across the 640 or so repertoires, and about 12 million of those chains were shared by two or more donors. A nearest-neighbor algorithm error-corrected the raw reads and collapsed the reads into unique sequences, merging closely related sequences to remove PCR and sequencing errors. CDR3 sequences were aligned to IMGT reference sequences to assign V, D and J gene segments. For a sequence to be retained, a match of at least six nucleotides was required to both a V gene segment and a J gene segment. A rearrangement counted as productive if the CDR3 had no stop codons and remained in frame with V and J, and every other rearrangement counted as non-productive. CDR3 was defined according to IMGT convention as the region running from the second conserved V-encoded cysteine to the conserved J-encoded phenylalanine. Sequences without an unambiguous match to a single V gene segment were excluded from the earlier analysis of 587 of the donors. An earlier analysis of a few hundred of the donors classified V segments as functional when productive rearrangements were above 56.7% and as segregating when the standard deviation between donors was above 5%. To diagnose cytomegalovirus status from the catalog of TCR beta chain sequences, a statistical classification framework was built. In a later analysis, TCR nucleotide sequences were compared against IMGT/GENE-DB human TR gene sequences so that V and J genes could be assigned. In a later analysis, CDR3 sequences and most-parsimonious VDJ recombination scenarios were assigned using the TCRdist pipeline. In a later analysis, each TCR beta chain was defined by its CDR3 amino acid sequence together with its V-gene family, and reads without a unique V-gene family were excluded. A later analysis removed roughly 590 highly shared, low-generation-probability nucleotide sequences to deal with suspected cross-contamination and a sequencing artifact. For each public chain, a later analysis derived a clonal expansion index from normalized ranks of inferred template counts within each repertoire. In a later analysis, generation probabilities were computed using a VDJ recombination model fitted to out-of-frame rearrangements, and the results were checked against IGoR. Hypergeometric tests were used in a later analysis to score TCR-TCR, TCR-HLA and TCR-CMV co-occurrence, with a repertoire-size bias correction applied to the TCR pairs. In a later analysis, false discovery rates were estimated by permuting HLA or CMV assignments 20 times. A later analysis grouped co-occurring TCRs with DBSCAN, adding TCRdist sequence similarity when clustering within HLA-allele-positive subsets. Repertoires with fewer than 30,000 or more than 120,000 public chains were left out of co-occurrence clustering, as were roughly five repertoires with anomalous nucleotide sharing. TCRdb re-hosts the immuneACCESS table, in-frame sequences only. Its copies lack some clones; in the studies checked, an unresolved V gene accounts for under half of them, and the cause for the rest is not known. V and J calls and clone size follow that table, whereas D and trimming were derived from the DNA. In all, the sample holds under 200,000 clones, and over 60% of those were seen once. The top ten constitute approximately 1.4% of the sample.

The cohort was made up of about 610 healthy bone marrow donors. At the time of sampling, all cohort members were nominally healthy, though unrecorded immune exposures were likely present. The donor was CMV seronegative and was included in the group of a few hundred seronegative cohort members. Every donor gave a peripheral blood sample, and the peripheral blood mononuclear cells from that sample were used for TCR beta sequencing. The Qiagen DNeasy Blood Extraction Kit was used to extract genomic DNA from the blood cell samples. The chain links TRBV6-6 with TRBJ2-2; a stretch of 10 junction bases matches TRBD2. Material: PBMCs. This clonotype was sampled from a girl aged 5 to 17 in good health and CMV-seronegative. The CDR3 reads CASSERGGAGELFF. Read as DNA, the sequence is TGTGCCAGCAGTGAGCGGGGGGGGGCCGGGGAGCTGTTTTTT.